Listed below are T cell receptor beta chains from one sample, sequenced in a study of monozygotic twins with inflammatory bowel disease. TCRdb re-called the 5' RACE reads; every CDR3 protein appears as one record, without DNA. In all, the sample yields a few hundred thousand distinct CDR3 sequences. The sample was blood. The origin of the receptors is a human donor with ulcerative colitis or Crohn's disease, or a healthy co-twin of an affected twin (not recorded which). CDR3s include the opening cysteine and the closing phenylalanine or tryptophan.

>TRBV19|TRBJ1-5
CASSPTDNQPQHF
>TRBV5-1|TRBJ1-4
CASSLTGANEKLFF
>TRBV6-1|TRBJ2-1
CASSEGLITINEQFF
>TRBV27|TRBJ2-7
CASSWDLGGEQYF
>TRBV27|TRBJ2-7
CASSDTGQIYYEQYF
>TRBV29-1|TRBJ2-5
CSVASLQETQYF
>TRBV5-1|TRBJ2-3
CASSSTRGADTQYF
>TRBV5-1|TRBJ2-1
CASSLRNSYNEQFF
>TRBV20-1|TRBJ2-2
CSAKPTVTGELFF
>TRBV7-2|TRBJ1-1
CASSLRQGAIEAFF
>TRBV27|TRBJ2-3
CASSFFGGGDTQYF
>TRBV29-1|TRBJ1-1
CSATTGGRTEAFF
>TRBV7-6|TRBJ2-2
CASSLERTGELFF
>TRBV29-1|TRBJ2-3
CSVESASTDTQYF
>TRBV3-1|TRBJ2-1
CASSQVAGLAINEQFF
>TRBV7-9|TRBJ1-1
CASSPFGVSNTEAFF